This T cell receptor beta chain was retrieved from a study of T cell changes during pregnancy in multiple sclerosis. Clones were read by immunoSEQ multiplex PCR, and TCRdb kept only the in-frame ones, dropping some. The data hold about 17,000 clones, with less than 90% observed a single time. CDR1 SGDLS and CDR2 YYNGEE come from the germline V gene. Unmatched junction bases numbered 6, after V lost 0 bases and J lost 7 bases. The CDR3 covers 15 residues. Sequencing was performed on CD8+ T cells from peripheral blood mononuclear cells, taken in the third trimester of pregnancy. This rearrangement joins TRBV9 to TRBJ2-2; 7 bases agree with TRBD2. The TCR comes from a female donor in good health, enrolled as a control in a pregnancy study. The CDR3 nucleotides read TGTGCCAGCAGCGTAGGGGGCGGGGGTGGCGGGGAGCTGTTTTTT. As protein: CASSVGGGGGGELFF. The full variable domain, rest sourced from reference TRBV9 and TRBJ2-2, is DSGVTQTPKHLITATGQRVTLRCSPRSGDLSVYWYQQSLDQGLQFLIQYYNGEERAKGNILERFSAQQFPDLHSELNLSSLELGDSALYFCASSVGGGGGGELFFGEGSRLTVL.